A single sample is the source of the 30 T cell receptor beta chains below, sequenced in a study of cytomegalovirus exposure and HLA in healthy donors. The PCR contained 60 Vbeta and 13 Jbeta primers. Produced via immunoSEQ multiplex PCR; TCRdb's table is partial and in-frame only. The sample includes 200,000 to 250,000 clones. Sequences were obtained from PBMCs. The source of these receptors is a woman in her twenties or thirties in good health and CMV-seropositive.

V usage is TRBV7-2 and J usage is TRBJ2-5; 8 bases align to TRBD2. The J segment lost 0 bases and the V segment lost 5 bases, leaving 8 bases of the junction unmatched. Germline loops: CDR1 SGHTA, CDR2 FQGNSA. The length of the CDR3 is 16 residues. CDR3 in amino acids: CASSLTSGGYQETQYF. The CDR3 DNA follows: TGTGCCAGCAGCCTAACTAGCGGCGGATACCAAGAGACCCAGTACTTC.

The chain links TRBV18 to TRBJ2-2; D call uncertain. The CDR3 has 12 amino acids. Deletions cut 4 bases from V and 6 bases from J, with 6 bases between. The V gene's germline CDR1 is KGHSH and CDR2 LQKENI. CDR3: CASSLAAGELFF. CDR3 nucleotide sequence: TGTGCCAGCTCACTCGCGGCCGGGGAGCTGTTTTTT.

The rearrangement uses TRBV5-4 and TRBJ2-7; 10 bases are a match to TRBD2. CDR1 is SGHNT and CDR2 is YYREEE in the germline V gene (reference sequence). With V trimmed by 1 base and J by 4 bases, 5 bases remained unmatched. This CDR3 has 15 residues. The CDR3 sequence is CASSLSSGSTYEQYF. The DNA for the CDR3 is TGTGCCAGCAGCTTGTCTAGCGGGAGCACTTACGAGCAGTACTTC.

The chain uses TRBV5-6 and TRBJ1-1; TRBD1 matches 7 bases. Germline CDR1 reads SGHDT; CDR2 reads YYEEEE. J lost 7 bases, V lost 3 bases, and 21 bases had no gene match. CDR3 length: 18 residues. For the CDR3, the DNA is TGTGCCAGCAGCTCATTATTGGGACAGAGGGGACGAACGAATGAAGCTTTCTTT. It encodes CASSSLLGQRGRTNEAFF.

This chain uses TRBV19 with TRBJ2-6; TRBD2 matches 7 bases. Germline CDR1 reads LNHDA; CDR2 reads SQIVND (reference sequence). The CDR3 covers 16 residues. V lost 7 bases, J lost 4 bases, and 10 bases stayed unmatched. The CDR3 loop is CASNPTSYPGANVLTF. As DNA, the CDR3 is TGTGCCAGTAACCCGACTAGCTATCCCGGGGCCAACGTCCTGACTTTC.

CDR3 region: CASMRGQGASYEQYF. CDR3 nucleotide sequence: TGCGCCAGCATGAGAGGACAGGGGGCTTCCTACGAGCAGTACTTC. The rearrangement uses TRBV10-2 and TRBJ2-7; 11 bases are shared with TRBD1. Looked up from germline, CDR1 is WSHSY and CDR2 is SAAADI. The CDR3 spans 15 residues. The junction had 6 bases not matched to a gene; V was cut back by 7 bases and J by 1 base.

This CDR3 is CASSRDRGYGYTF. As DNA, the CDR3 is TGCGCCAGCAGCCGGGACAGGGGGTATGGCTACACCTTC. The V call is TRBV4-1, the J call TRBJ1-2; TRBD1 matches 11 bases. Looked up from germline, CDR1 is MGHRA and CDR2 is YSYEKL. J was trimmed by 5 bases and V by 4 bases; bases with no gene match: 0. The CDR3 runs to 13 residues.

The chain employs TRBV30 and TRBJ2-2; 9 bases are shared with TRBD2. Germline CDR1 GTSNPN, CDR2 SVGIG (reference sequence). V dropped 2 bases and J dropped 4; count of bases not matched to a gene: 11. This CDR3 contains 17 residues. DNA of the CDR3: TGTGCCTGGAGTTTTTTGCGGGAGGGCCAAGGCACCGGGGAGCTGTTTTTT. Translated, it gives CAWSFLREGQGTGELFF.

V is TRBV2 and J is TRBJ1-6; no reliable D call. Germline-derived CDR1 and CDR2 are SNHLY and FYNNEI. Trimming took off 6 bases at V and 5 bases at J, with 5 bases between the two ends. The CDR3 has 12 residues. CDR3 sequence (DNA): TGTGCCAGCAGGCAGAATAATTCACCCCTCCACTTT. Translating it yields CASRQNNSPLHF.

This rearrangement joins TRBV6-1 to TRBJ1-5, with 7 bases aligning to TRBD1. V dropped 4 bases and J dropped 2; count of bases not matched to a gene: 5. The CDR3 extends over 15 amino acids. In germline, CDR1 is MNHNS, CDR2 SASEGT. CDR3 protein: CASSGAGQRNQPQHF. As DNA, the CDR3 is TGTGCCAGCAGTGGAGCGGGACAGCGCAATCAGCCCCAGCATTTT.

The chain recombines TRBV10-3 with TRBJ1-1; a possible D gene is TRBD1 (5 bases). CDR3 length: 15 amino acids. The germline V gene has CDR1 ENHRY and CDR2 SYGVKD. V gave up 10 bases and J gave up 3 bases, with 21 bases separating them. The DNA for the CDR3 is TGTGCCAGCGCTCCGGGGCACGGCGGGGACACTGAAGCTTTCTTT. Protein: CASAPGHGGDTEAFF.

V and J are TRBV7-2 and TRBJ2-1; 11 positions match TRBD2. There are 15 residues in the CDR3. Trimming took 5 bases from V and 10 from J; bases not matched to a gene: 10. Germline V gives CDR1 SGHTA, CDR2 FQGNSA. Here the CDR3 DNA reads TGTGCCAGCAGCACCTGGACTAGCGGGTATGAGGAGCAGTTCTTC. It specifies CASSTWTSGYEEQFF.

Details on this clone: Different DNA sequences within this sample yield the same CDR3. CDR3 residues: CASSVGGSSYNSPLHF. CDR3 nucleotides: TGTGCCAGCAGCGTAGGAGGGAGCTCCTATAATTCACCCCTCCACTTT. The genes are TRBV9 and TRBJ1-6, with D hard to call. The ends were cut back, 0 bases at V and 0 bases at J, with 7 bases in the middle. The CDR3 sequence is 16 residues long. Germline V lookup: CDR1 SGDLS, CDR2 YYNGEE. Based on the CDR3 plus reference TRBV9 and TRBJ1-6, the full variable domain is DSGVTQTPKHLITATGQRVTLRCSPRSGDLSVYWYQQSLDQGLQFLIQYYNGEERAKGNILERFSAQQFPDLHSELNLSSLELGDSALYFCASSVGGSSYNSPLHFGNGTRLTVT.

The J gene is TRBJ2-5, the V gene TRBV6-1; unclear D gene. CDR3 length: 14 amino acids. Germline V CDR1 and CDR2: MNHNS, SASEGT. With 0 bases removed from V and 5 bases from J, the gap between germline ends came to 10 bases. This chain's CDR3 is CASSEAPARETQYF. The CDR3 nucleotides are TGTGCCAGCAGTGAAGCGCCTGCCCGGGAGACCCAGTACTTC.

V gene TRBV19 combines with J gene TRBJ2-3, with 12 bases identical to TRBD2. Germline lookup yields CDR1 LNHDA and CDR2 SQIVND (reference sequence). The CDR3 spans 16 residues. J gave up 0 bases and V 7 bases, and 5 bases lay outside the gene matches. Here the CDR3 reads CASNLGTSGSTDTQYF. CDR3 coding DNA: TGTGCCAGTAACCTCGGGACTAGCGGGAGCACAGATACGCAGTATTTT.

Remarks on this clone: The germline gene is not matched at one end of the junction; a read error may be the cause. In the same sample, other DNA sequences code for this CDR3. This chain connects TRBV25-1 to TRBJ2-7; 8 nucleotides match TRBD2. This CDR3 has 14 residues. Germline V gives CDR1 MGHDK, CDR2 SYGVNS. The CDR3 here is CASSGSGGSYEQYF. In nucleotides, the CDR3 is TGTGCTAGCAGTGGTTCGGGGGGGTCCTACGAGCAGTACTTC.

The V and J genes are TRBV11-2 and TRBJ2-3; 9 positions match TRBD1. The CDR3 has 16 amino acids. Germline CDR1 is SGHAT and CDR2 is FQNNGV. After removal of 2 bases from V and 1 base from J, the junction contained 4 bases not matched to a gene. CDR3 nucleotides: TGTGCCAGCAGCTTATTAGGGGACAGGGGCACAGATACGCAGTATTTT. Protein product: CASSLLGDRGTDTQYF.

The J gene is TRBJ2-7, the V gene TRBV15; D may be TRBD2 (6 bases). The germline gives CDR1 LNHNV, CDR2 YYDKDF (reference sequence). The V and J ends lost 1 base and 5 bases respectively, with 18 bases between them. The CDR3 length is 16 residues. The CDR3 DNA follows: TGTGCCACCAGCAGAGGGAGGGGCGGGGCTTTCGACGAGCAGTACTTC. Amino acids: CATSRGRGGAFDEQYF.

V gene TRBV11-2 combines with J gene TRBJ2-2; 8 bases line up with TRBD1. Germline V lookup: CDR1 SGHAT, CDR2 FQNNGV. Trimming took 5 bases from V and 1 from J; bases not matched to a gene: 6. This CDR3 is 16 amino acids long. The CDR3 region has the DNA TGTGCCAGCAGCCTACAACAGGGGGTGAACACCGGGGAGCTGTTTTTT. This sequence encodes CASSLQQGVNTGELFF.

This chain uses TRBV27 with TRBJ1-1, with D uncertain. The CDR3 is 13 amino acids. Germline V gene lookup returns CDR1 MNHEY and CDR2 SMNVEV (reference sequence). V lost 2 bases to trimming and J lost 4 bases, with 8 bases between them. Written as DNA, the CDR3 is TGTGCCAGCAGTTTACTGCAGGCCACTGAAGCTTTCTTT. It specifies CASSLLQATEAFF.

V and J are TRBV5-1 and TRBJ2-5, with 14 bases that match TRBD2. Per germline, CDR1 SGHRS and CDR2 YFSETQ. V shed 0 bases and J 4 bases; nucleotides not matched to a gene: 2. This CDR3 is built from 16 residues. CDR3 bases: TGCGCCAGCAGCTTGGCCGGGACTAGCGGGGGAGAGACCCAGTACTTC. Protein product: CASSLAGTSGGETQYF.

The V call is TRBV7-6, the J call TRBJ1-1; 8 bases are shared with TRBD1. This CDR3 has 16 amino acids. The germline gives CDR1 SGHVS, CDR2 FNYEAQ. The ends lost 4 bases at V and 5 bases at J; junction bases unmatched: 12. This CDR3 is CASSWFRGRMSTEAFF. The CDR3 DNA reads TGTGCCAGCAGCTGGTTCAGGGGGCGAATGAGTACTGAAGCTTTCTTT.

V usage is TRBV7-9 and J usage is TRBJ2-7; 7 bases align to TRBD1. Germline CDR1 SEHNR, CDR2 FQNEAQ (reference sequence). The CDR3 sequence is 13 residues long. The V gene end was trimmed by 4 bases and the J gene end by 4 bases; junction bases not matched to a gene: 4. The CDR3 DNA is TGTGCCAGCAGCTCCTCAGGGGGTTACGAGCAGTACTTC. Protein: CASSSSGGYEQYF.

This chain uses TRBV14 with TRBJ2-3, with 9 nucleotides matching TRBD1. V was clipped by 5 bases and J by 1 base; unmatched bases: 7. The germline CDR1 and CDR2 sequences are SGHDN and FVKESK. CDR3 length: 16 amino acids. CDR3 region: CASSYYRDRGTDTQYF. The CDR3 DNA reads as TGTGCCAGCAGCTACTACCGGGACAGGGGCACAGATACGCAGTATTTT.

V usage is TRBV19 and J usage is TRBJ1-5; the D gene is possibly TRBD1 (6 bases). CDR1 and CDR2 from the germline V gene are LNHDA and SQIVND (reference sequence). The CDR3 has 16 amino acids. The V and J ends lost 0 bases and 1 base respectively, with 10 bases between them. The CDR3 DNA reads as TGTGCCAGTAGTATAGAAGCTACAGGGAGCAATCAGCCCCAGCATTTT. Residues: CASSIEATGSNQPQHF.

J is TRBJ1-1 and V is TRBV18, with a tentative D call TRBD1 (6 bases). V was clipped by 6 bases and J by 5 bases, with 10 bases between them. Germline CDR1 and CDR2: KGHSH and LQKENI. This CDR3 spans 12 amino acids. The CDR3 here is CASSSDSTEAFF. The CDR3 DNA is TGTGCCAGCTCGTCGGACAGTACTGAAGCTTTCTTT.

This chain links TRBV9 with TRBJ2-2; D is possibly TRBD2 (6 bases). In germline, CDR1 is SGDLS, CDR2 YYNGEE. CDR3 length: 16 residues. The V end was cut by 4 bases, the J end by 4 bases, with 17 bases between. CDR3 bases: TGTGCCAGCAGCATACAGGAGACTAGTGGCACCGGGGAGCTGTTTTTT. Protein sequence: CASSIQETSGTGELFF.

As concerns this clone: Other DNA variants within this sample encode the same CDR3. Written as DNA, the CDR3 is TGTGCCAGCTCACCTCAGGGGGCGGATCAGCCCCAGCATTTT. Its protein product is CASSPQGADQPQHF. V usage is TRBV18 and J usage is TRBJ1-5; TRBD1 agrees at 8 bases. CDR3 length: 14 residues. The germline V gene has CDR1 KGHSH and CDR2 LQKENI. Losses at the gene ends were 3 bases for V and 5 bases for J; bases not matched to a gene: 3.

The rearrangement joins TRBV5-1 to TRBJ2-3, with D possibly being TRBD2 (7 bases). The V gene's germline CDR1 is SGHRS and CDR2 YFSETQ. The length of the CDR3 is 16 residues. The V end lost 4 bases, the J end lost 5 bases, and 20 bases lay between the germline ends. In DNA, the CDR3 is TGCGCCAGCAGCATCGGACTAGGGGGAGAGCTAGATACGCAGTATTTT. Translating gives CASSIGLGGELDTQYF.

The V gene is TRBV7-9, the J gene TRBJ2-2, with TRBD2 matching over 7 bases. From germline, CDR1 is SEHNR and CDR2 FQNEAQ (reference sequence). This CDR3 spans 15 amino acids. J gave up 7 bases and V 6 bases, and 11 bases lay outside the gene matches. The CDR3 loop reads CASRGGSDLFGELFF. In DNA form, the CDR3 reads TGTGCCAGCAGGGGCGGGAGTGATCTGTTCGGGGAGCTGTTTTTT. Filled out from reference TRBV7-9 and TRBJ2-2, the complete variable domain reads DTGVSQNPRHKITKRGQNVTFRCDPISEHNRLYWYRQTLGQGPEFLTYFQNEAQLEKSRLLSDRFSAERPKGSFSTLEIQRTEQGDSAMYLCASRGGSDLFGELFFGEGSRLTVL.